The 11 T cell receptor beta chains reported below all come from one sample, sequenced in a study of human T cells and chemical hapten exposure. The time point denotes: patch test 1, 2 weeks after DPC sensitization. Regarding treatment: therapeutic diphenylcyclopropenone sensitization with weekly scalp DPC. TCRdb processed the RACE reads anew with MiXCR; each CDR3 protein has one entry. Here the sample spans around 120,000 distinct CDR3 sequences, roughly 13% being singletons. The sample here was whole blood, taken in connection with sensitization to the hapten diphenylcyclopropenone (DPC). These receptors originate from a man aged 18 to 29 with alopecia areata. Some clones in this sample may be carry-over from other donors' samples.

The V call is TRBV20-1, the J call TRBJ1-1; no firm D call. Trimming took 3 bases from V and 3 from J, leaving 11 bases between them. The CDR3 spans 13 residues. Germline CDR1 and CDR2: DFQATT and SNEGSKA (reference sequence). The CDR3 reads CSASPTPDTEAFF. In DNA form, the CDR3 reads TGCAGTGCTAGTCCTACTCCCGACACTGAAGCTTTCTTT.

This clonotype came up a few times. The chain combines TRBV12-3 or TRBV12-4 with TRBJ2-2; D may be TRBD2 (6 bases). The CDR3 length is 15 residues. The V gene lost 5 bases and the J gene lost 4 bases, with 14 bases spanning the gap. CDR3 sequence (DNA): TGTGCCAGCAGTCCACGGTCCGGGGGCACCGGGGAGCTGTTTTTT. Protein sequence: CASSPRSGGTGELFF.

The V gene is TRBV3-1, the J gene TRBJ1-5; D is undetermined. The CDR3 consists of 15 residues. The germline gives CDR1 LGHDT, CDR2 YNNKEL (reference sequence). With 2 bases removed from V and 0 bases from J, the gap between germline ends came to 8 bases. The DNA for the CDR3 is TGTGCCAGCAGCCAAAACAGAAATAGCAATCAGCCCCAGCATTTT. It is translated as CASSQNRNSNQPQHF.

This rearrangement joins TRBV5-7 to TRBJ2-3; 13 positions match TRBD2. TRBV5-7 is annotated as an ORF whose role is uncertain. This CDR3 is 23 amino acids long. The ends lost 2 bases at V and 2 bases at J; junction bases unmatched: 23. Written as DNA, the CDR3 is TGTGCCAGCAGCTTAATCGGACCTGGGCAACTAGCGGGGGGGGACACCAACACAGATACGCAGTATTTT. It is translated as CASSLIGPGQLAGGDTNTDTQYF.

This clonotype turned up a few times. This chain joins TRBV3-1 and TRBJ2-1; 14 bases map to TRBD2. This CDR3 contains 18 residues. V lost 0 bases to trimming and J lost 6 bases; unmatched junction nucleotides: 7. Germline values: CDR1 LGHDT, CDR2 YNNKEL (reference sequence). CDR3 DNA: TGTGCCAGCAGCCAAGAACGGTCCGGGACTAGCGGGGGCAATGAGCAGTTCTTC. It codes for CASSQERSGTSGGNEQFF.

The J gene is TRBJ2-7, the V gene TRBV6-4; D uncertain. The CDR3 length is 14 residues. Trimming left V 5 bases short and J 1 base short, with 12 bases between. Germline CDR1 is MRHNA and CDR2 is SNTAGT. DNA for the CDR3: TGTGCCAGCAGTCCCACAGACGGATCCTACGAGCAGTACTTC. It translates to CASSPTDGSYEQYF.

This clonotype was detected only a few times. The chain carries TRBV7-3 and TRBJ1-1; D call uncertain. The V gene's germline CDR1 is SGHTA and CDR2 FQGTGA. This CDR3 region has 14 residues. Trimming took off 4 bases at V and 5 bases at J, with 14 bases between the two ends. The CDR3 spells CASSSEEEGTEAFF. The DNA of the CDR3 is TGTGCCAGCAGCTCCGAGGAGGAAGGGACTGAAGCTTTCTTT.

This clonotype was seen only a few times. This sequence joins TRBV4-1 and TRBJ2-7; D tentatively fits TRBD1 or TRBD2 (5 bases each). The V gene lost 0 bases and the J gene lost 2 bases, with 14 bases spanning the gap. Germline lookup yields CDR1 MGHRA and CDR2 YSYEKL. The CDR3 extends over 16 amino acids. The CDR3 nucleotides read TGCGCCAGCAGCCAAGACATACAATGGGGGACCTACGAGCAGTACTTC. Protein: CASSQDIQWGTYEQYF.

This clonotype showed up just a few times. The chain employs TRBV19 and TRBJ2-7; D may correspond to TRBD1 or TRBD2 (5 bases each). V lost 1 base, J lost 2 bases, and 12 bases lay in between. The CDR3 runs 15 residues. Germline CDR1 and CDR2: LNHDA and SQIVND (reference sequence). This CDR3 is CASSIGGATTYEQYF. CDR3 in DNA: TGTGCCAGTAGTATAGGAGGGGCTACCACCTACGAGCAGTACTTC.

J is TRBJ2-3 and V is TRBV28; D is undetermined. Germline loops: CDR1 MDHEN, CDR2 SYDVKM. This CDR3 has 11 residues. V was pared by 8 bases and J by 6 bases, with 9 bases between. CDR3 loop: CASEMGDTQYF. The CDR3 coding sequence is TGTGCCAGCGAGATGGGCGATACGCAGTATTTT.

This clonotype was detected only a few times. This chain uses TRBV20-1 with TRBJ1-5, with 7 bases aligning to TRBD1. The junction had 13 bases not matched to a gene; V was cut back by 5 bases and J by 9 bases. Germline assignment: CDR1 DFQATT and CDR2 SNEGSKA (reference sequence). CDR3 length: 14 residues. The CDR3, as DNA: TGCAGTGCTCCGGGACAGACCGTTTTCCGGCCCCAGCATTTT. Translating it yields CSAPGQTVFRPQHF.